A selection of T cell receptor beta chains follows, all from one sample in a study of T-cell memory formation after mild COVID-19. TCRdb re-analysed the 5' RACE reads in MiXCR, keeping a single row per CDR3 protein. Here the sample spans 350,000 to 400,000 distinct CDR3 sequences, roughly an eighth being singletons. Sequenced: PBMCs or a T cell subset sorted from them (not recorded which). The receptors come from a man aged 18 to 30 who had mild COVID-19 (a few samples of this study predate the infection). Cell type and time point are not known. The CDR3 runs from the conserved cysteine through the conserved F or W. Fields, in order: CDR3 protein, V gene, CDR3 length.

CASSHFPGGYTF TRBV12-3/TRBV12-4 12
CASSLRGVIYSNQPQHF TRBV5-8 17
CASSFRSNTEAFF TRBV6-5 13
CASSPLGLAGGTGELFF TRBV12-3/TRBV12-4 17
CASSQGWETSGPGEQYF TRBV4-2 17
CASSSTGWGNSPLHF TRBV7-3 15
CASSGQGVRDEQYF TRBV9 14
CASSQAEGVNEKLFF TRBV4-2 15
CASSLSAAGGFGRGYTF TRBV5-1 17
CPSSAPQTGDEKLFF TRBV5-6 15
CASDRDRGAQPQHF TRBV21-1 14
CASSRGGAAGNTIYF TRBV28 15
CASGLTPESREQFF TRBV12-5 14
CASSTFGQAMMKNIQYF TRBV19 17
CSARRPTEAFF TRBV29-1 11
CASSHLDYPKDTGELFF TRBV27 17
CASSQPGVQPQHF TRBV4-1 13
CATSRDEAGAGANVLTF TRBV15 17
CASSPPLGGTRAQETQYF TRBV5-5 18
CASSPWDRSYGYTF TRBV5-1 14
CAITRDSNNEQFF TRBV6-2/TRBV6-3 13
CSALRRAPNTQYF TRBV20-1 13